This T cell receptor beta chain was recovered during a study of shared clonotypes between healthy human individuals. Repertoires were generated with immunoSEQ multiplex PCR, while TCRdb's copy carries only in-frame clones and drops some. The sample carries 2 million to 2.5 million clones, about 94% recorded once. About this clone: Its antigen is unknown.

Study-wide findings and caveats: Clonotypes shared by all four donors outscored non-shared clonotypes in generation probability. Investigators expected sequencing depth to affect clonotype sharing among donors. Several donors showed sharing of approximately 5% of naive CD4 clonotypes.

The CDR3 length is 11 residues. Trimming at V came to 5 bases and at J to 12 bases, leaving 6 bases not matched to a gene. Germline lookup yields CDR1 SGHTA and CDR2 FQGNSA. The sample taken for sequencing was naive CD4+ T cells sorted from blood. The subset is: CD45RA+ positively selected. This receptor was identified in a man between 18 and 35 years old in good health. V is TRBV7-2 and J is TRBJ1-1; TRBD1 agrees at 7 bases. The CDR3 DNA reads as TGTGCCAGCAGCCAGGGACAGCGGTCTTTCTTT. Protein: CASSQGQRSFF.